The next 20 T cell receptor beta chains were all read from a single sample in a study of shared clonotypes between healthy human individuals. Assay used: immunoSEQ multiplex PCR; TCRdb lists only in-frame clones, some missing. This table holds 2 million to 2.5 million clones, 90% to 96% found once. Sequencing input: naive CD4+ T cells sorted from blood. Subset here: CD45RA+ positively selected. Receptors were obtained from a man between 18 and 29 years old in good health.

The chain couples TRBV7-6 to TRBJ2-2; TRBD2 matches at 8 bases. The CDR3 length is 16 residues. V lost 0 bases and J lost 5; bases outside the gene matches: 5. CDR1 and CDR2 from the germline V gene are SGHVS and FNYEAQ. In nucleotides, the CDR3 is TGTGCCAGCAGCTTAGCCGGGACTAGTTTTACCGGGGAGCTGTTTTTT. This codes for CASSLAGTSFTGELFF.

The rearrangement links TRBV10-3 to TRBJ2-2, with a possible D match to TRBD2 (7 bases). CDR3 size: 17 residues. Germline CDR1 ENHRY, CDR2 SYGVKD. The V gene lost 10 bases and the J gene lost 1 base, with 22 bases spanning the gap. CDR3 nucleotide sequence: TGTGCCAGCTCCATCGTATCGGGGGGCCTGAACACCGGGGAGCTGTTTTTT. Its protein is CASSIVSGGLNTGELFF.

This chain connects TRBV5-1 to TRBJ2-2; 9 nucleotides align to TRBD1. The germline V gene encodes CDR1 SGHRS and CDR2 YFSETQ. The length of the CDR3 is 16 residues. V shed 1 base and J 2 bases; nucleotides not matched to a gene: 3. This CDR3 reads CASSLRDRANTGELFF. In DNA, the CDR3 is TGCGCCAGCAGCTTGCGGGACAGGGCTAACACCGGGGAGCTGTTTTTT.

The chain is built from TRBV6-1 and TRBJ1-5; perhaps TRBD1 as D (6 bases). The CDR3 contains 14 residues. CDR1 and CDR2 (germline): MNHNS, SASEGT. With 7 bases removed from V and 4 bases from J, the gap between germline ends came to 14 bases. The DNA for the CDR3 is TGTGCCAGCATAATGGGGGGCTGGAATCAGCCCCAGCATTTT. Translating gives CASIMGGWNQPQHF.

The chain has TRBV6-1 and TRBJ2-3; D unclear. The CDR3 is 13 residues long. The germline V gene has CDR1 MNHNS and CDR2 SASEGT. Trimming removed 8 bases at V and 0 bases at J, with 9 bases between. The CDR3 is CASGPTSTDTQYF. The CDR3 bases are TGTGCCAGCGGGCCAACTAGCACAGATACGCAGTATTTT.

This CDR3 reads CASSERGPSLRTDTQYF. In DNA form, the CDR3 reads TGTGCCAGCAGTGAGCGGGGGCCCAGTCTACGCACAGATACGCAGTATTTT. V is TRBV6-1 and J is TRBJ2-3, with TRBD2 as a possible D gene (7 bases). The CDR3 totals 17 residues. The germline V gene has CDR1 MNHNS and CDR2 SASEGT. Trimming shortened V by 3 bases and J by 1 base, and 17 bases separated the two germline ends.

To note about this clone: The same CDR3 can be traced to other DNA sequences in this sample. J is TRBJ1-2 and V is TRBV21-1; TRBD1, the D gene given by the table, was not confirmed from the DNA. TRBV21-1 is marked as a pseudogene. This CDR3 spans 13 amino acids. This CDR3 is CASSKGQGYGYTF. DNA for the CDR3: TGTGCCAGCAGCAAAGGGCAGGGTTACGGCTACACCTTC.

The chain carries TRBV30 and TRBJ1-2; D might be TRBD1 (5 bases). The CDR3 spans 16 residues. Germline V gene lookup returns CDR1 GTSNPN and CDR2 SVGIG (reference sequence). V was cut by 4 bases and J by 3 bases, with 21 bases left in between. In DNA form, the CDR3 reads TGTGCCTGGATAGAGGTGGACAAGCCCCCTTACTATGGCTACACCTTC. Residues: CAWIEVDKPPYYGYTF.

V and J are TRBV19 and TRBJ1-2, with unresolved D. V was pared by 4 bases and J by 13 bases, with 28 bases between. Looked up from germline, CDR1 is LNHDA and CDR2 is SQIVND (reference sequence). The CDR3 consists of 16 residues. In nucleotides, the CDR3 is TGTGCCAGTAGTACCCGGCTGCAGGATGTATCTATGGCTGCCACCTTC. It is translated as CASSTRLQDVSMAATF.

Remarks on this clone: In the same sample, other DNA sequences code for this CDR3. The rearrangement joins TRBV18 to TRBJ1-4; unclear D gene. Trimming took off 4 bases at V and 2 bases at J, with 8 bases between the two ends. The CDR3 spans 14 residues. In germline, CDR1 is KGHSH, CDR2 LQKENI. CDR3 region: CASSLGSTNEKLFF. The CDR3, as DNA: TGTGCCAGCTCACTAGGAAGCACTAATGAAAAACTGTTTTTT.

V gene TRBV19 combines with J gene TRBJ2-2; D possibly matches TRBD1 or TRBD2 (5 bases each). CDR1 LNHDA and CDR2 SQIVND come from the germline V gene (reference sequence). The CDR3 sequence is 15 residues long. The V end lost 3 bases, the J end lost 4 bases, and 12 bases lay between the germline ends. In nucleotides, the CDR3 is TGTGCCAGTAGTATCCGGGACCTCGGCACCGGGGAGCTGTTTTTT. This gives the protein CASSIRDLGTGELFF. Variable domain in full (rest from reference TRBV19 and TRBJ2-2): DGGITQSPKYLFRKEGQNVTLSCEQNLNHDAMYWYRQDPGQGLRLIYYSQIVNDFQKGDIAEGYSVSREKKESFPLTVTSAQKNPTAFYLCASSIRDLGTGELFFGEGSRLTVL.

This clone was seen once. The chain employs TRBV19 and TRBJ2-1; D uncertain. With 5 bases removed from V and 4 bases from J, the gap between germline ends came to 9 bases. The germline V gene has CDR1 LNHDA and CDR2 SQIVND (reference sequence). This CDR3 is built from 13 residues. CDR3 nucleotides: TGTGCCAGTAGTCCGGGCCAGTACAATGAGCAGTTCTTC. It is translated as CASSPGQYNEQFF. The whole variable domain, filled in from reference TRBV19 and TRBJ2-1, reads DGGITQSPKYLFRKEGQNVTLSCEQNLNHDAMYWYRQDPGQGLRLIYYSQIVNDFQKGDIAEGYSVSREKKESFPLTVTSAQKNPTAFYLCASSPGQYNEQFFGPGTRLTVL.

This clone was detected a few times. The J gene is TRBJ1-5, the V gene TRBV2, with TRBD1 matching 8 bases. CDR3 length equals 15 residues. The V gene's germline CDR1 is SNHLY and CDR2 FYNNEI. Unmatched junction bases numbered 4, after V lost 3 bases and J lost 3 bases. As DNA, the CDR3 is TGTGCCAGCAGTGATCAGGGGGCCGACAATCAGCCCCAGCATTTT. Translation gives CASSDQGADNQPQHF.

A word on this clone: In the same sample, other DNA sequences code for this CDR3. The chain uses TRBV5-1 and TRBJ2-7; D gene ambiguous. The ends were cut back, 0 bases at V and 4 bases at J, with 8 bases in the middle. The CDR3 extends over 13 amino acids. CDR1 SGHRS and CDR2 YFSETQ come from the germline V gene. CDR3 sequence (DNA): TGCGCCAGCAGCTTGGTGGCAGGATACGAGCAGTACTTC. Its protein is CASSLVAGYEQYF.

This chain links TRBV11-2 with TRBJ2-5; D gene unclear. The CDR3 spans 14 residues. The germline V gene encodes CDR1 SGHAT and CDR2 FQNNGV. The V and J ends lost 4 bases and 1 base respectively, with 10 bases between them. The CDR3 DNA follows: TGTGCCAGCAGCTCCGTTACTACCCAAGAGACCCAGTACTTC. Translating gives CASSSVTTQETQYF. Using reference TRBV11-2 and TRBJ2-5 for the parts outside the CDR3, the full variable domain is EAGVAQSPRYKIIEKRQSVAFWCNPISGHATLYWYQQILGQGPKLLIQFQNNGVVDDSQLPKDRFSAERLKGVDSTLKIQPAKLEDSAVYLCASSSVTTQETQYFGPGTRLLVL.

V is TRBV11-2 and J is TRBJ1-6, with TRBD1 matching 11 bases. CDR3 length: 14 residues. Germline CDR1 and CDR2: SGHAT and FQNNGV. After removal of 7 bases from V and 12 bases from J, the junction contained 8 bases not matched to a gene. The CDR3 is CASKEGTGGLPLHF. CDR3 sequence (DNA): TGTGCCAGCAAGGAAGGGACAGGGGGTTTACCCCTCCACTTT.

The chain carries TRBV23-1 and TRBJ1-6, with D possibly being TRBD1 (5 bases). TRBV23-1 is flagged as an ORF with uncertain function. The CDR3 runs 18 residues. Trimming removed 10 bases from V and 0 bases from J, with 22 bases in between. CDR3 residues: CAILGLVSLSSYNSPLHF. The CDR3 DNA sequence: TGCGCCATCTTGGGACTCGTCTCCTTGAGCTCCTATAATTCACCCCTCCACTTT.

In DNA, the CDR3 is TGTGCCAGCAGCCCCCGCCCCCTAGCGGGAGGATGGTTGGAGCAGTTCTTC. Amino acids: CASSPRPLAGGWLEQFF. V usage is TRBV9 and J usage is TRBJ2-1; 11 nucleotides agree with TRBD2. Germline V gene data show CDR1 as SGDLS and CDR2 as YYNGEE. V shed 4 bases and J 10 bases; nucleotides not matched to a gene: 16. This CDR3 has 17 amino acids. Variable domain in full (rest from reference TRBV9 and TRBJ2-1): DSGVTQTPKHLITATGQRVTLRCSPRSGDLSVYWYQQSLDQGLQFLIQYYNGEERAKGNILERFSAQQFPDLHSELNLSSLELGDSALYFCASSPRPLAGGWLEQFFGPGTRLTVL.

This clone was counted a single time. The chain links TRBV18 to TRBJ1-2; possibly TRBD1 for D (5 bases). The germline CDR1 and CDR2 sequences are KGHSH and LQKENI. This CDR3 contains 18 residues. V gave up 2 bases and J gave up 0 bases, with 19 bases separating them. In DNA form, the CDR3 reads TGTGCCAGCTCACCAGCTGGCAGGGCAATTCCCTCTAACTATGGCTACACCTTC. It codes for CASSPAGRAIPSNYGYTF.

As DNA, the CDR3 is TGCAGCGTTGAAGATTGGTATGAGCAGTACTTC. Residues: CSVEDWYEQYF. This chain uses TRBV29-1 with TRBJ2-7; D is unresolved. The length of the CDR3 is 11 residues. CDR1 is SQVTM and CDR2 is ANQGSEA in the germline V gene. V was shortened by 0 bases and J by 7 bases, with 7 bases between the two germline ends.